This entry lists 32 T cell receptor beta chains sequenced from one sample in a study of T cells of healthy individuals. One entry per CDR3 protein results from TCRdb running MiXCR on the 5' RACE reads. The sample lists around 83,000 distinct CDR3 sequences, about 5% occurring once. The receptors come from a female donor in good health.

Written as DNA, the CDR3 is TGTGCCACCAGCGAGCGCTACAATGAGCAGTTCTTC. Its protein is CATSERYNEQFF. V usage is TRBV15 and J usage is TRBJ2-1; D is undetermined. V was cut by 5 bases and J by 3 bases, with 5 bases left in between. The CDR3 consists of 12 residues. Germline V gene lookup returns CDR1 LNHNV and CDR2 YYDKDF (reference sequence).

This clonotype was picked up many times. The chain has TRBV7-2 and TRBJ2-7; TRBD2 aligns across 13 bases. The CDR3 loop spans 17 amino acids. V shed 0 bases and J 4 bases; nucleotides not matched to a gene: 6. Germline V gives CDR1 SGHTA, CDR2 FQGNSA. DNA of the CDR3: TGTGCCAGCAGCTTAGCAGGACTAGCGGGAGCGAAATACGAGCAGTACTTC. Its protein product is CASSLAGLAGAKYEQYF.

This clonotype has only a few counts. The gene calls are TRBV7-9 and TRBJ1-4; 11 bases are shared with TRBD1. This CDR3 contains 14 residues. Trimming at V came to 5 bases and at J to 7 bases, leaving 3 bases not matched to a gene. Germline V gene data show CDR1 as SEHNR and CDR2 as FQNEAQ (reference sequence). The CDR3 DNA is TGTGCCAGCAGCCAAGGGACAGGGGGTGAAAAACTGTTTTTT. Translated: CASSQGTGGEKLFF. Combining the CDR3 with reference TRBV7-9 and TRBJ1-4 gives the whole variable domain DTGVSQNPRHKITKRGQNVTFRCDPISEHNRLYWYRQTLGQGPEFLTYFQNEAQLEKSRLLSDRFSAERPKGSFSTLEIQRTEQGDSAMYLCASSQGTGGEKLFFGSGTQLSVL.

This clonotype was seen repeatedly, ten times or more. This sequence joins TRBV30 and TRBJ1-5; 8 bases align to TRBD1. Germline V gene data show CDR1 as GTSNPN and CDR2 as SVGIG (reference sequence). The CDR3 runs 13 residues. With V trimmed by 5 bases and J by 4 bases, 4 bases remained unmatched. The CDR3 spells CAWGRTGNQPQHF. In DNA, the CDR3 is TGTGCCTGGGGACGGACAGGGAATCAGCCCCAGCATTTT.

This clonotype was counted many times. The V gene is TRBV5-1, the J gene TRBJ2-3; D not certain. The V gene's germline CDR1 is SGHRS and CDR2 YFSETQ. CDR3 length: 15 amino acids. The V end lost 0 bases, the J end lost 0 bases, and 8 bases lay between the germline ends. CDR3 sequence (DNA): TGCGCCAGCAGCTTGGTCGGGCCAAGCACAGATACGCAGTATTTT. It translates to CASSLVGPSTDTQYF.

This clonotype was seen a few times. The gene calls are TRBV12-3 or TRBV12-4 and TRBJ1-6, with 11 positions matching TRBD1. The CDR3 runs to 14 residues. With 5 bases clipped from V and 10 bases from J, the junction kept 4 bases outside the gene matches. CDR3 in amino acids: CASSGTGGASPLHF. Here the CDR3 DNA reads TGTGCCAGCAGTGGGACAGGGGGAGCGTCACCCCTCCACTTT.

This clonotype was counted a few times. The J gene is TRBJ2-1, the V gene TRBV5-1; TRBD2 matches at 11 bases. The CDR3 is 17 amino acids. The trim removed 0 bases at V and 8 bases at J, leaving 10 bases unmatched. CDR1 is SGHRS and CDR2 is YFSETQ in the germline V gene. CDR3 in DNA: TGCGCCAGCAGCTTGGACGGCCTAGCGGGAGGAGGGGATGAGCAGTTCTTC. Amino acid sequence: CASSLDGLAGGGDEQFF.

This clonotype was detected a few times. The rearrangement links TRBV7-9 to TRBJ2-2; no clear D gene. V gave up 7 bases and J gave up 7 bases, with 10 bases separating them. Per germline, CDR1 SEHNR and CDR2 FQNEAQ (reference sequence). The CDR3 has 12 amino acids. DNA for the CDR3: TGTGCCAGCACCCAGGACGGCGGGGAGCTGTTTTTT. The encoded protein is CASTQDGGELFF. Together with reference TRBV7-9 and TRBJ2-2, the CDR3 gives the full variable domain: DTGVSQNPRHKITKRGQNVTFRCDPISEHNRLYWYRQTLGQGPEFLTYFQNEAQLEKSRLLSDRFSAERPKGSFSTLEIQRTEQGDSAMYLCASTQDGGELFFGEGSRLTVL.

The rearrangement links TRBV6-2 or TRBV6-3 to TRBJ2-3, with 9 bases lining up with TRBD2. CDR3 length: 16 residues. The ends lost 10 bases at V and 6 bases at J; junction bases unmatched: 17. CDR1 is MNHEY, CDR2 SVGEGT, per germline. DNA for the CDR3: TGTGCCACCCGAGACATTCCGCGGGAGGGCCCGGATACGCAGTATTTT. Translating gives CATRDIPREGPDTQYF.

The table lists this clonotype with a few counts. The gene calls are TRBV27 and TRBJ2-1; weak D call: TRBD1 (7 bases). Germline-derived CDR1 and CDR2 are MNHEY and SMNVEV (reference sequence). CDR3 size: 15 residues. Trimming shortened V by 4 bases and J by 3 bases, and 13 bases separated the two germline ends. The chain's CDR3 is CASSWGQGGYNEQFF. The CDR3 nucleotides are TGTGCCAGCAGTTGGGGGCAGGGGGGCTACAATGAGCAGTTCTTC.

The chain joins TRBV12-1 to TRBJ2-1; TRBD2 is the table's D call, not checked against the DNA. TRBV12-1 is an annotated pseudogene. The CDR3 has 15 amino acids. The DNA of the CDR3 is TGTGCCAGCAGCCTCAGGGGAGGGCCGGGGAATGAGCAGTTCTTC. Protein: CASSLRGGPGNEQFF.

In this sample, this clonotype turned up many times. The J gene is TRBJ1-1, the V gene TRBV6-1; no firm D call. The CDR3 is 14 residues long. V lost 2 bases, J lost 3 bases, and 10 bases lay in between. The germline CDR1 and CDR2 sequences are MNHNS and SASEGT. Written as DNA, the CDR3 is TGTGCCAGCAGTGAATATCTGGGAGACACTGAAGCTTTCTTT. It codes for CASSEYLGDTEAFF.

In its sample, this clonotype was seen a few times. V usage is TRBV4-3 and J usage is TRBJ2-1; TRBD1 matches 7 bases. The germline CDR1 and CDR2 sequences are LGHNA and YSLEER. This CDR3 is 13 amino acids long. J gave up 10 bases and V 3 bases, and 6 bases lay outside the gene matches. The CDR3: CASSQGQLREQFF. The DNA for the CDR3 is TGCGCCAGCAGCCAGGGACAGCTCAGGGAGCAGTTCTTC.

The chain joins TRBV11-2 to TRBJ1-3, with D possibly TRBD1 on 6 matching bases. CDR3 length: 16 amino acids. The germline V gene has CDR1 SGHAT and CDR2 FQNNGV. Trimming shortened V by 5 bases and J by 6 bases, and 20 bases separated the two germline ends. CDR3 sequence (DNA): TGTGCCAGCAGCCCCACCGGACAGAGTTTTGCAAACACCATATATTTT. It encodes CASSPTGQSFANTIYF.

This clonotype was observed a few times. V and J are TRBV5-1 and TRBJ1-1, with TRBD1 matching over 9 bases. The CDR3 is 15 residues long. V lost 3 bases to trimming and J lost 4 bases; unmatched junction nucleotides: 7. Per the germline V gene, CDR1 is SGHRS and CDR2 is YFSETQ. The chain's CDR3 is CASSSSGTGTTEAFF. DNA of the CDR3: TGCGCCAGCAGCTCTTCCGGGACAGGGACCACTGAAGCTTTCTTT.

This clonotype showed up just a few times. V usage is TRBV20-1 and J usage is TRBJ1-5, with D uncertain. CDR3 length: 14 residues. Trimming shortened V by 0 bases and J by 4 bases, and 10 bases separated the two germline ends. Germline CDR1 reads DFQATT; CDR2 reads SNEGSKA (reference sequence). The CDR3 nucleotides read TGCAGTGCTAGAGATCGCGGCAATAATCAGCCCCAGCATTTT. The encoded protein is CSARDRGNNQPQHF.

This clonotype was observed at least ten times. The CDR3 protein is CSARFRVGEKLFF. CDR3 DNA: TGCAGTGCTAGATTCCGGGTGGGGGAAAAACTGTTTTTT. V gene TRBV20-1 combines with J gene TRBJ1-4; D not resolved. The germline V gene encodes CDR1 DFQATT and CDR2 SNEGSKA (reference sequence). V lost 2 bases and J lost 8, with 12 bases in between. CDR3 size: 13 residues.

In its sample, this clonotype was seen many times. The chain joins TRBV7-2 to TRBJ2-1; 15 bases are a match to TRBD2. With V trimmed by 5 bases and J by 0 bases, 5 bases remained unmatched. Looked up from germline, CDR1 is SGHTA and CDR2 is FQGNSA. The CDR3 length is 18 residues. CDR3 sequence (DNA): TGTGCCAGCAGCCCCGGACTAGCGGGAGGGCCCTCCTACAATGAGCAGTTCTTC. It specifies CASSPGLAGGPSYNEQFF. Full variable domain (outside the CDR3, taken from reference TRBV7-2 and TRBJ2-1): GAGVSQSPSNKVTEKGKDVELRCDPISGHTALYWYRQSLGQGLEFLIYFQGNSAPDKSGLPSDRFSAERTGGSVSTLTIQRTQQEDSAVYLCASSPGLAGGPSYNEQFFGPGTRLTVL.

This clonotype was counted at least ten times. V and J are TRBV28 and TRBJ1-2, with a tentative D call TRBD1 (5 bases). V was shortened by 3 bases and J by 2 bases, with 13 bases between the two germline ends. CDR3 length: 15 amino acids. Per germline, CDR1 MDHEN and CDR2 SYDVKM. CDR3 nucleotide sequence: TGTGCCAGCAGTTTGAGGGGACTTGCGAACTATGGCTACACCTTC. This gives the protein CASSLRGLANYGYTF.

This clonotype was counted many times. The chain couples TRBV7-2 to TRBJ2-5; D is ambiguous. The CDR3 totals 13 residues. V was trimmed by 0 bases and J by 4 bases, leaving 6 bases between them. Per the germline V gene, CDR1 is SGHTA and CDR2 is FQGNSA. This CDR3 reads CASSLARIETQYF. The CDR3 bases are TGTGCCAGCAGCTTAGCGCGGATAGAGACCCAGTACTTC.

This clonotype has ten or more counts. The chain combines TRBV29-1 with TRBJ2-3; 10 bases are a match to TRBD2. This CDR3 is built from 15 residues. With 2 bases clipped from V and 6 bases from J, the junction kept 8 bases outside the gene matches. Looked up from germline, CDR1 is SQVTM and CDR2 is ANQGSEA. This CDR3 reads CSVERPSGRPDTQYF. Written as DNA, the CDR3 is TGCAGCGTTGAAAGGCCTAGCGGGAGACCGGATACGCAGTATTTT.

This clonotype was detected only a few times. This chain joins TRBV29-1 and TRBJ1-2; D gene unclear. V lost 2 bases to trimming and J lost 3 bases, with 16 bases between them. Germline V gene data show CDR1 as SQVTM and CDR2 as ANQGSEA. The CDR3 runs 15 residues. As DNA, the CDR3 is TGCAGCGTTGAATTCTCTCGGCCCGGAGACTATGGCTACACCTTC. Protein: CSVEFSRPGDYGYTF. Looking up the rest from reference TRBV29-1 and TRBJ1-2 gives the full variable domain: SAVISQKPSRDICQRGTSLTIQCQVDSQVTMMFWYRQQPGQSLTLIATANQGSEATYESGFVIDKFPISRPNLTFSTLTVSNMSPEDSSIYLCSVEFSRPGDYGYTFGSGTRLTVV.

The V call is TRBV3-1, the J call TRBJ2-1; D not resolved. The CDR3 length is 11 residues. CDR1 is LGHDT and CDR2 is YNNKEL in the germline V gene (reference sequence). Trimming removed 1 base at V and 11 bases at J, with 6 bases between. As DNA, the CDR3 is TGTGCCAGCAGCCAAGGAGCCAAGCAGTTCTTC. Amino acids: CASSQGAKQFF.

This clonotype occurred many times. This sequence joins TRBV21-1 and TRBJ1-6. TRBV21-1 is listed as a pseudogene. This CDR3 is built from 18 residues. CDR3 DNA: TGTGCCAGCAGCAAAGCGGCGAGGTGGTGCTCCTATAATTCACCCCTCCACTTT. It translates to CASSKAARWCSYNSPLHF.

This clonotype was counted at least ten times. The junction does not match germline at one end; this may be a read error. The V and J genes are TRBV7-9 and TRBJ2-1; 8 bases are shared with TRBD2. The CDR3 extends over 15 amino acids. The germline CDR1 and CDR2 sequences are SEHNR and FQNEAQ (reference sequence). The CDR3 loop reads CASSLAGRAPNEQFF. The CDR3 bases are TGTGCCAGCAGCCTAGCCGGGAGGGCCCCCAATGAGCAGTTCTTC.

The table lists this clonotype with a few counts. This chain connects TRBV7-2 to TRBJ2-3; D not certain. CDR1 is SGHTA and CDR2 is FQGNSA in the germline V gene. V lost 0 bases and J 1 base, leaving 11 bases between the germline ends. The CDR3 loop spans 16 amino acids. The CDR3 reads CASSLAGFIGTDTQYF. CDR3 DNA: TGTGCCAGCAGCTTAGCGGGGTTTATCGGCACAGATACGCAGTATTTT.

This clonotype was picked up many times. The chain has TRBV7-3 and TRBJ2-2; 7 bases agree with TRBD1. From germline, CDR1 is SGHTA and CDR2 FQGTGA. The CDR3 loop spans 16 amino acids. Germline trimming cut 2 bases from V and 6 bases from J; bases unmatched to any gene: 9. The CDR3 reads CASSLSGYRGSGELFF. DNA of the CDR3: TGTGCCAGCAGCTTATCTGGCTACAGGGGATCCGGGGAGCTGTTTTTT. The full variable domain, rest sourced from reference TRBV7-3 and TRBJ2-2, is GAGVSQTPSNKVTEKGKYVELRCDPISGHTALYWYRQSLGQGPEFLIYFQGTGAADDSGLPNDRFFAVRPEGSVSTLKIQRTERGDSAVYLCASSLSGYRGSGELFFGEGSRLTVL.

This clonotype was observed a few times. This chain connects TRBV5-4 to TRBJ2-3; perhaps TRBD1 as D (6 bases). Trimming removed 2 bases from V and 2 bases from J, with 9 bases in between. This CDR3 has 14 amino acids. Germline loops: CDR1 SGHNT, CDR2 YYREEE (reference sequence). The CDR3 DNA reads TGTGCCAGCAGCTTAAGACAGGCCACAGATACGCAGTATTTT. Its translation is CASSLRQATDTQYF.

The chain couples TRBV5-1 to TRBJ1-4; weak D call: TRBD1 (5 bases). This CDR3 region has 16 residues. CDR1 SGHRS and CDR2 YFSETQ come from the germline V gene. The V gene lost 3 bases and the J gene lost 4 bases, with 16 bases spanning the gap. CDR3: CASSSGRDVNNEKLFF. The CDR3 DNA reads TGCGCCAGCAGCTCGGGCAGGGATGTGAATAATGAAAAACTGTTTTTT. The entire variable domain, with the rest obtained from reference TRBV5-1 and TRBJ1-4, is as follows: KAGVTQTPRYLIKTRGQQVTLSCSPISGHRSVSWYQQTPGQGLQFLFEYFSETQRNKGNFPGRFSGRQFSNSRSEMNVSTLELGDSALYLCASSSGRDVNNEKLFFGSGTQLSVL.

This clonotype occurred many times. The chain employs TRBV4-3 and TRBJ2-4; TRBD1 might be the D (5 bases). This CDR3 region has 16 residues. Trimming left V 1 base short and J 0 bases short, with 10 bases between. Germline CDR1 and CDR2: LGHNA and YSLEER. CDR3 bases: TGCGCCAGCAGCCAAGCCAGGGATGCAGCCAAAAACATTCAGTACTTC. This codes for CASSQARDAAKNIQYF.

V is TRBV5-5 and J is TRBJ2-6, with D perhaps assigned TRBD1 or TRBD2 (5 bases each). The CDR3 sequence is 19 residues long. The V and J ends lost 4 bases and 0 bases respectively, with 20 bases between them. CDR1 and CDR2 (germline): SGHKS, YYEKEE (reference sequence). The CDR3 nucleotides are TGTGCCAGCAGCCCCAACCCCCGGGACGGGAACTCTGGGGCCAACGTCCTGACTTTC. Protein: CASSPNPRDGNSGANVLTF.

This clonotype has at least ten counts. CDR3 protein: CASSFRRLGDSLLYGYTF. The CDR3 nucleotides read TGTGCCAGCAGTTTCAGAAGGCTTGGGGACAGTCTCTTGTATGGCTACACCTTC. The chain has TRBV27 and TRBJ1-2, with 7 bases aligning to TRBD1. The length of the CDR3 is 18 residues. Trimming took 3 bases from V and 5 from J; bases not matched to a gene: 18. Germline loops: CDR1 MNHEY, CDR2 SMNVEV (reference sequence).